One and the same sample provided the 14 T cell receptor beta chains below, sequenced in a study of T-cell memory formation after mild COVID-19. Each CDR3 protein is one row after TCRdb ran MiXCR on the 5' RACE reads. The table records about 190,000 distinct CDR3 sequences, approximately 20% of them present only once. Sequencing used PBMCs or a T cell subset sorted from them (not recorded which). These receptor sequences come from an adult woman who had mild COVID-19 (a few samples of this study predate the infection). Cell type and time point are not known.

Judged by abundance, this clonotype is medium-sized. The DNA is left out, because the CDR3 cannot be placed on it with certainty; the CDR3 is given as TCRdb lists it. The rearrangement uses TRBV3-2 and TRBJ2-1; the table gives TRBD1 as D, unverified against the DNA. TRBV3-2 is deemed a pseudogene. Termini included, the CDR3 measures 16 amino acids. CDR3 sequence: CASSQFGQGAYNEQFF.

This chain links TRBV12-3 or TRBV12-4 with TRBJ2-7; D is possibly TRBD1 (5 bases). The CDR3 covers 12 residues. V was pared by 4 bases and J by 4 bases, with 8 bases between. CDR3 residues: CASSSREYEQYF. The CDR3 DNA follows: TGTGCCAGCAGTTCCAGGGAATACGAGCAGTACTTC.

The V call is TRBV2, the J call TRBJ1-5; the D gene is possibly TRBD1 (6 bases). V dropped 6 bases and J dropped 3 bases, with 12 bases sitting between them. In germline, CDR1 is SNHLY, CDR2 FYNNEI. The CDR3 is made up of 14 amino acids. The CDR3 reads CASRGTPANQPQHF. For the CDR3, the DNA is TGTGCCAGCAGGGGGACACCGGCCAATCAGCCCCAGCATTTT.

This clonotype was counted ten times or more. CDR3 loop: CSVGLRGGQETQYF. As DNA, the CDR3 is TGCAGCGTTGGTCTAAGGGGGGGACAAGAGACCCAGTACTTC. The rearrangement uses TRBV29-1 and TRBJ2-5; perhaps TRBD2 as D (7 bases). Trimming stripped 4 bases from V and 2 bases from J, with 14 bases between. The CDR3 has 14 residues. Germline V gene data show CDR1 as SQVTM and CDR2 as ANQGSEA.

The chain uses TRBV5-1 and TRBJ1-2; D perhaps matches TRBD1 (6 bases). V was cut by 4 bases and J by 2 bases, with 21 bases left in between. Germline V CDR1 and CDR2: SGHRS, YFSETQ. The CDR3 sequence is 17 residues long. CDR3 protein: CASSPQPRDIGNYGYTF. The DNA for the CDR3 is TGCGCCAGCAGCCCCCAGCCGAGGGACATAGGAAACTATGGCTACACCTTC.

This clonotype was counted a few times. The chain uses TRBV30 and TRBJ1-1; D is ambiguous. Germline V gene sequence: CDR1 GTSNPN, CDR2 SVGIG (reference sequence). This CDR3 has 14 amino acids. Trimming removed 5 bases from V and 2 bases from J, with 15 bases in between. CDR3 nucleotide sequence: TGTGCCTGGTTAACCGGGATCGGCAACACTGAAGCTTTCTTT. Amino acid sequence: CAWLTGIGNTEAFF.

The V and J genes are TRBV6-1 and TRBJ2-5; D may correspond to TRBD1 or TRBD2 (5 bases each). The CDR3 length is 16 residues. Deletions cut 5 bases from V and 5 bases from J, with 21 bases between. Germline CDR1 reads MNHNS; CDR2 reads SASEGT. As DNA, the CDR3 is TGTGCCAGCAGTAAATCAGGGACGGCCGTGGGGGAGACCCAGTACTTC. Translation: CASSKSGTAVGETQYF.

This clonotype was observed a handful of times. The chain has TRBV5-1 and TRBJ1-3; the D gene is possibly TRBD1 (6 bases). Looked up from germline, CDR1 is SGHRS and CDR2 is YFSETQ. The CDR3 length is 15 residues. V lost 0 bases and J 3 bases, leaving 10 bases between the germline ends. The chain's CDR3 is CASSLDPGHGNTIYF. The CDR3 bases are TGCGCCAGCAGCTTGGACCCGGGACATGGAAACACCATATATTTT.

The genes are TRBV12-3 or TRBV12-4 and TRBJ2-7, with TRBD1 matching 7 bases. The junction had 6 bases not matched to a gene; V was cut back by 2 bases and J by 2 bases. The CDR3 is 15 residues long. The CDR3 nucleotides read TGTGCCAGCAGTTTAAGGGACAGAGGGGCCTACGAGCAGTACTTC. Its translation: CASSLRDRGAYEQYF.

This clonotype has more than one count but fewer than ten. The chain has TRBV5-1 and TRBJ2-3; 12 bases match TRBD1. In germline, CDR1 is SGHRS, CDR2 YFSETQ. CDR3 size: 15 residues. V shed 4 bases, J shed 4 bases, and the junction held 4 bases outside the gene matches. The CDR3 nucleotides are TGCGCCAGCAGCCCGGGACAGGGGGCAGCAGATACGCAGTATTTT. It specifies CASSPGQGAADTQYF.

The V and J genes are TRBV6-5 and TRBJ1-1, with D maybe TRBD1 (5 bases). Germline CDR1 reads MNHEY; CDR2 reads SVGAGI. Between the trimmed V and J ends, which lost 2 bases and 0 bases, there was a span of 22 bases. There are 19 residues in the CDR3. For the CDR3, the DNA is TGTGCCAGCAGTTACCGCGGGTCCCGGAGGGGACGAATGAACACTGAAGCTTTCTTT. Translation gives CASSYRGSRRGRMNTEAFF.

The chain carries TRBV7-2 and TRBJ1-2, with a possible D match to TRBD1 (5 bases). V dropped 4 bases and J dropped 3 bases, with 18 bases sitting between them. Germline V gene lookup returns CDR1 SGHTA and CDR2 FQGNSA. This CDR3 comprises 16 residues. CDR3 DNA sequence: TGTGCCAGCAGCTCCGCTGGGGTTGGGGGGTACTATGGCTACACCTTC. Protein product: CASSSAGVGGYYGYTF.

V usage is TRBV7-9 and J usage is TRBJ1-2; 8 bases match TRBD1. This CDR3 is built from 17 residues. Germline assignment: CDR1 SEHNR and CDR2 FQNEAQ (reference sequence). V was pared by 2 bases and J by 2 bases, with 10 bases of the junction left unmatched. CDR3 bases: TGTGCCAGCAGCTTAAGAAGAGAGGACAGGGCCAACTATGGCTACACCTTC. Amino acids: CASSLRREDRANYGYTF. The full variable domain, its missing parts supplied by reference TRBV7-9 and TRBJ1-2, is DTGVSQNPRHKITKRGQNVTFRCDPISEHNRLYWYRQTLGQGPEFLTYFQNEAQLEKSRLLSDRFSAERPKGSFSTLEIQRTEQGDSAMYLCASSLRREDRANYGYTFGSGTRLTVV.

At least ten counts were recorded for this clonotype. CDR3 residues: CASSLGQGWDNEQFF. CDR3 nucleotides: TGTGCCAGCAGTCTAGGACAGGGCTGGGACAATGAGCAGTTCTTC. V and J are TRBV12-3 or TRBV12-4 and TRBJ2-1, with 8 bases aligning to TRBD1. The CDR3 contains 15 residues. V shed 5 bases and J 5 bases; nucleotides not matched to a gene: 8.